The 3 T cell receptor beta chains presented below share a single source sample, sequenced in a study of blood T cell repertoires in COVID-19 (dated by TCRdb to the early 2020s). Libraries came from the immunoSEQ multiplex PCR assay. The clones in this table, taken by TCRdb from immuneACCESS, are in-frame only. Not every clone is retained; where verified, under half of the shortfall comes from an unresolved V gene, and the cause of the rest is unknown. This sample is represented by approximately 230,000 clones; roughly 88% of them were singletons. Roughly 6% of the sample rests with the top ten. The sequencing input was peripheral blood. Source of these receptors: a woman younger than 45 with COVID-19, enrolled during active disease.

A single count supports this clone. The rearrangement uses TRBV7-2 and TRBJ1-2; perhaps TRBD1 as D (6 bases). Germline values: CDR1 SGHTA, CDR2 FQGNSA. The CDR3 consists of 15 residues. Trimming stripped 1 base from V and 4 bases from J, with 13 bases between. CDR3 sequence reads: CASSLVVGAGYGYTF. In DNA form, the CDR3 reads TGTGCCAGCAGCTTAGTGGTGGGGGCGGGCTATGGCTACACCTTC.

A remark on this clone: In the same sample, other DNA sequences code for this CDR3. The CDR3 reads CASSPPGQHQETQYF. CDR3 coding DNA: TGTGCCAGCTCACCACCGGGCCAACATCAAGAGACCCAGTACTTC. V usage is TRBV18 and J usage is TRBJ2-5, with D unresolved. CDR3 size: 15 residues. Trimming left V 0 bases short and J 2 bases short, with 10 bases between. Per the germline V gene, CDR1 is KGHSH and CDR2 is LQKENI. The variable domain in full, completed from reference TRBV18 and TRBJ2-5, reads NAGVMQNPRHLVRRRGQEARLRCSPMKGHSHVYWYRQLPEEGLKFMVYLQKENIIDESGMPKERFSAEFPKEGPSILRIQQVVRGDSAAYFCASSPPGQHQETQYFGPGTRLLVL.

The chain carries TRBV11-3 and TRBJ2-1; TRBD2 agrees at 10 bases. V was clipped by 6 bases and J by 9 bases; unmatched bases: 11. This CDR3 contains 15 residues. Germline lookup yields CDR1 SGHNT and CDR2 YENEEA. This chain's CDR3 is CASRTAGGPVGEQFF. The CDR3 bases are TGTGCCAGCAGGACAGCGGGAGGGCCAGTGGGTGAGCAGTTCTTC.